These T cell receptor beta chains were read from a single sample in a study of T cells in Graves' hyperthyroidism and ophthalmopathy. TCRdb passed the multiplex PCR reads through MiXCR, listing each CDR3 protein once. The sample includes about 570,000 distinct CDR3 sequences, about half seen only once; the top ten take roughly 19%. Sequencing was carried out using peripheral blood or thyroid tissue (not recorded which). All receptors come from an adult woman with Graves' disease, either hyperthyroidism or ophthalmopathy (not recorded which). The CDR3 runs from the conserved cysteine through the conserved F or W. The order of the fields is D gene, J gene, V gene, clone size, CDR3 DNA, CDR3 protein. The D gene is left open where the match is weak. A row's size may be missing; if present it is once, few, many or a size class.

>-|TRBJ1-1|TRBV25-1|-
TGTGCCAGCAGTGCCCCCACAGGAAGGGGGACTGAAGCTTTCTTT
CASSAPTGRGTEAFF
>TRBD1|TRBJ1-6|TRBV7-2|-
TGTGCCAGCAGTGGACAGGGTGGTTCGCCCCCCCACTTT
CASSGQGGSPPHF
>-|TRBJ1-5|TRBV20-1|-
TGCAGTGCCGGTCGGGGTGCAGCCGATCAGCCCCAGCATTTT
CSAGRGAADQPQHF
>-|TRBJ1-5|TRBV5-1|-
TGCGCCAGCAGCTTGGATGGCAGGCCCAAGCCCCAGCATTTT
CASSLDGRPKPQHF
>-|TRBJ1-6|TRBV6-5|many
TGTGCCAGCAGTTACGGGGGGGGGGTGGATTCACCCCTCCACTTT
CASSYGGGVDSPLHF
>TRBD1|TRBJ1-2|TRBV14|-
TGTGCCAGCAGCCAGGGGACAGCGGGCTACACCTTC
CASSQGTAGYTF
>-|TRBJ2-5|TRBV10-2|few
TGCGCCAGCACGGACAGTCCAGAGACCCAGTACTTC
CASTDSPETQYF
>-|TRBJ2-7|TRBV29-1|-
TGCAGCGTTGGCCTGACTAGTTTCTACGAGCAGTACTTC
CSVGLTSFYEQYF
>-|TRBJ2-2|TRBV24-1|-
TGTGCCACCAGTGGAGGCAGGGGTGGCACCGGGGAGCTGTTTTTT
CATSGGRGGTGELFF
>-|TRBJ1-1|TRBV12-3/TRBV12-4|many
TGTGCCAGCAGTCCCCGACAGAACACTGAAGCTTTCTTT
CASSPRQNTEAFF
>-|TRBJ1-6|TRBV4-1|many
TGCGCCAGCAGCCACTACCGGGACACCAATTCACCCCTCCACTTT
CASSHYRDTNSPLHF
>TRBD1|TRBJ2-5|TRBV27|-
TGTGCCAGCAGCCGGACAGGAAGCGGTCATCAGCCCCAGTACTTC
CASSRTGSGHQPQYF
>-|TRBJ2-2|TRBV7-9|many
TGTGCCAGCAGCACAGGCTGGGAGCTGTTTTTT
CASSTGWELFF
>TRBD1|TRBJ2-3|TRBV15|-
TGTGCCACCAGCACAAACAGGGGCGGTACAGATACGCAGTATTTT
CATSTNRGGTDTQYF
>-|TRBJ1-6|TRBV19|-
TGTGCCAGTGGACCGAATTCACCCCTCCACTTT
CASGPNSPLHF
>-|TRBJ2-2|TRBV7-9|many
TGTGCCAGCAGCTTCGGTAACGAGCGGGCCTACACCGGGGAGCTGTTTTTT
CASSFGNERAYTGELFF
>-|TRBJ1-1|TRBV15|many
TGTGCCACCAGCAGAGATAGAACAGGGGAAGCTTTCTTT
CATSRDRTGEAFF
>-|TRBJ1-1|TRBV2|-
TGTGCCAGCAGTTACTCTCAACTGAACACTGAAGCTTTCTTT
CASSYSQLNTEAFF
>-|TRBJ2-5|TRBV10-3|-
TGTGCCATCAGTGAGGGGGGGCTGGTGTCCCAGTACTTC
CAISEGGLVSQYF
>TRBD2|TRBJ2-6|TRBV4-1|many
TGCGCCAGCAGCGCACGGACTAGCGGGATCTCTGGGGCCAACGTCCTGACTTTC
CASSARTSGISGANVLTF
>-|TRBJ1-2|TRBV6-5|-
TGTGCCAGCAGTTACCAGGCACTTTTC
CASSYQALF
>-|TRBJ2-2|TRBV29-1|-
TGCAGCGTTGGGGCGCGGCTAGGCGGCACCGGGGAGCTGTTTTTT
CSVGARLGGTGELFF
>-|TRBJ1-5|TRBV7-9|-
TGTGCCAGCAGCCACCCCACGATCGGCGGCAATCAGCCCCAGCATTTT
CASSHPTIGGNQPQHF
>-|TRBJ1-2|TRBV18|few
TGTGCCAGCTCACCAGGGGCGGGGGCGCTGAACTATGGCTACACCTTC
CASSPGAGALNYGYTF
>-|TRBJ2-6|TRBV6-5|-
TGTGCCAGCAGTTACGGAGGCAGGGGCGGCAACGTCCTGACTTTC
CASSYGGRGGNVLTF
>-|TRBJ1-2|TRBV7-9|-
TGTGCCAGCAGCTTAGCGATACCCGTCTATGGCTACACCTTC
CASSLAIPVYGYTF
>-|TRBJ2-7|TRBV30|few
TGTGCCTACAGGGTCCACGAGCAGTACTTC
CAYRVHEQYF
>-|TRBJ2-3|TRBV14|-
TGTGCCAGCAGTTACGGAGTCATCACAGATACGCAGTATTTT
CASSYGVITDTQYF
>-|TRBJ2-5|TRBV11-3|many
TGTGCCAGCAGCTCAAACAAGCTGGGGACCCAGTACTTC
CASSSNKLGTQYF
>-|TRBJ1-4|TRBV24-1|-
TGTGCCACCAGTGATTTAGGGGTGGATGAAAAACTGTTTTTT
CATSDLGVDEKLFF
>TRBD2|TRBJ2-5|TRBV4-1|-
TGCGCCAGCAGCCAAGAAGCTAGCGGGGGGGCGGGTAAGACCCAGTACTTC
CASSQEASGGAGKTQYF
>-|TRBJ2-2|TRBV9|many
TGTGCCAGCAGCGTGTCGTCTGACGGACCGAACACCGGGGAGCTGTTTTTT
CASSVSSDGPNTGELFF
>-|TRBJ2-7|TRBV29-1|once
TGCAGCGTTGAACTGGGGGGCGCGGGTGAGCAGTACTTC
CSVELGGAGEQYF
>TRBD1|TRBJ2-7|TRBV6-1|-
TGTGCCAGCAGCCTTCCCACAGGGGGCGAGCAGTACTTC
CASSLPTGGEQYF
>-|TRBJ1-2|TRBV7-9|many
TGTGCCAGCCGTCGGATGGACTATGGCTACACCTTC
CASRRMDYGYTF
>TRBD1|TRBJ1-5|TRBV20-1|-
TGCAGTTCGAAGGGGGGACAGGGGGCACATTATAGCAATCAGCCCCAGCATTTT
CSSKGGQGAHYSNQPQHF
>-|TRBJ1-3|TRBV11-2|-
TGTGCCAGCAGCTCCCGGACAGCCGCTAACTATGGCTACACCATATATTTT
CASSSRTAANYGYTIYF
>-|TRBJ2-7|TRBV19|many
TGTGCCAGTAGGGCTGGCAGGGGCGTCCACGAGCAGTACTTC
CASRAGRGVHEQYF
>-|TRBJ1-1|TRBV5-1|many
TGCGCCAGCAGCTTAAGACCGAGCAACACTGAAGCTTTCTTT
CASSLRPSNTEAFF
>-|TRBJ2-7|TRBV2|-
TGTGCCAGCAAGGGAAGCGGCTACGAGCAGTACTTC
CASKGSGYEQYF
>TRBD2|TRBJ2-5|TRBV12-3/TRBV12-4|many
TGTGCCAGCAGGGAGGGACTAGCGGACCGACAAGAGACCCAGTACTTC
CASREGLADRQETQYF
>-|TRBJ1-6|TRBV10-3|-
TGTGCCATCAGTGACAAGGACTCCCTGCCCTATAATTCACCCCTCCACTTT
CAISDKDSLPYNSPLHF
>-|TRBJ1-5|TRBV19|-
TGTGCCAGTAGTACCCCGAATCAGCCCCAGCATTTT
CASSTPNQPQHF
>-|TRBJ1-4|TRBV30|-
TGTGCCCACCAGATTCCCAGGGGCTCGGATGGAAAACTGTTTTTT
CAHQIPRGSDGKLFF
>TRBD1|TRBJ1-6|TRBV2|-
TGTGCCAGCAGCTCTAGCCGGGACAGGGGAAGTTCACCCCTCCACTTT
CASSSSRDRGSSPLHF
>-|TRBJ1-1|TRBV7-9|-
TGTGCCAGCAGCTCGATACGGACTGAAGCTTTCTTT
CASSSIRTEAFF
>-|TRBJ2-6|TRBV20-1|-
TGCAGTGCTAGAGTTCCAGGGGGGGGCATCTACTCTGGGGCCAACGTCCTGACTTTC
CSARVPGGGIYSGANVLTF
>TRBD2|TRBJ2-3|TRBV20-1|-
TGCAGTGCTGCGACATCGATGGCTAGCGGGAGTTTAGAAGATACGCAGTATTTT
CSAATSMASGSLEDTQYF
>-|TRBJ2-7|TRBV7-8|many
TGTGCCAGCAGCTTAGTCGTGTGGGGGTCCTACGAGCAGTACTTC
CASSLVVWGSYEQYF
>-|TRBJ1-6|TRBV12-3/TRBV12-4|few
TGTGCCAGCAGCGAGAGGTCGGCCAATCCCCTCCACTTT
CASSERSANPLHF
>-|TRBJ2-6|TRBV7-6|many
TGTGCCAGCAGCTCCCCGGCTGGGGCCAACGTCCTGACTTTC
CASSSPAGANVLTF